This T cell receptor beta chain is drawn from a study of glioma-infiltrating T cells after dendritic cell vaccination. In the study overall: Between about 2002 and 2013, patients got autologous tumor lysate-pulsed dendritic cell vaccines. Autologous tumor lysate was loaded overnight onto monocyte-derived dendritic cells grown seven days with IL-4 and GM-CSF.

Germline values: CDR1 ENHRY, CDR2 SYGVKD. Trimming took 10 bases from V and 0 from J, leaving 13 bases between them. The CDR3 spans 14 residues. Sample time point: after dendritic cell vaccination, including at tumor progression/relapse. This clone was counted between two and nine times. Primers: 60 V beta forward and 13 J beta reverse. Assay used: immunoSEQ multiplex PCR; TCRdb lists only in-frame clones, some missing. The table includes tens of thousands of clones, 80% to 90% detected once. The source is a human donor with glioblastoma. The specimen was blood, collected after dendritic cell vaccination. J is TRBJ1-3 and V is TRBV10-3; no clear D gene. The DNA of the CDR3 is TGTGCCACGGGTGAGGGTTTCTCTGGAAACACCATATATTTT. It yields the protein CATGEGFSGNTIYF.